Shown below are 17 T cell receptor beta chains from a single sample sequenced in a study of post-analysis software for immune sequencing data. Study-wide findings and caveats: Elevated frequency relative to controls characterized 4 or 5 TRBV segments in patients, TRBV5-6, TRBV5-1 and TRBV20-1 among them.

For these receptors, no antigen is known. The TCR beta cDNA libraries contained unique molecular identifiers. A single record per CDR3 protein comes from TCRdb applying MiXCR to the PCR reads. The data show hundreds of thousands of distinct CDR3 sequences, under 70% seen once. The sequencing input was blood. All receptors derive from a girl between 10 and 17 years old with multiple sclerosis.

This clonotype was picked up a small number of times. The chain employs TRBV5-5 and TRBJ2-7, with 8 positions matching TRBD1. Germline V CDR1 and CDR2: SGHKS, YYEKEE (reference sequence). V was clipped by 7 bases and J by 3 bases; unmatched bases: 12. The CDR3 consists of 15 residues. DNA of the CDR3: TGTGCCAGCTTACAACCCGGGACAGGTAACTACGAGCAGTACTTC. Its protein product is CASLQPGTGNYEQYF.

This clonotype has more than one count but fewer than ten. The V and J genes are TRBV6-1 and TRBJ2-1; D possibly matches TRBD1 or TRBD2 (6 bases each). This CDR3 region has 15 residues. Trimming took 8 bases from V and 2 from J, leaving 16 bases between them. Germline-derived CDR1 and CDR2 are MNHNS and SASEGT. The CDR3 coding sequence is TGTGCCAGCTGCATTAGGGGGGCGCCCTACAATGAGCAGTTCTTC. Translation gives CASCIRGAPYNEQFF.

The rearrangement uses TRBV29-1 and TRBJ1-2; no clear D. The CDR3 runs to 15 residues. Per the germline V gene, CDR1 is SQVTM and CDR2 is ANQGSEA. V was trimmed by 4 bases and J by 4 bases, leaving 19 bases between them. The CDR3: CSVAHGPAAFYGYTF. The CDR3 DNA reads TGCAGCGTTGCCCATGGACCGGCCGCCTTCTATGGCTACACCTTC.

The chain uses TRBV12-5 and TRBJ2-1, with TRBD1 as a possible D gene (5 bases). This CDR3 is built from 13 residues. V was clipped by 5 bases and J by 8 bases, with 13 bases between them. Germline CDR1 and CDR2: LGHNT and FRNRAP. The CDR3 region is CASGTHRRDEQFF. CDR3 nucleotide sequence: TGTGCTAGTGGTACACACAGGAGAGATGAGCAGTTCTTC.

The chain has TRBV12-3 or TRBV12-4 and TRBJ2-5; possibly TRBD2 for D (6 bases). The CDR3 has 15 amino acids. V lost 5 bases and J 1 base, leaving 14 bases between the germline ends. For the CDR3, the DNA is TGTGCCAGCAGTCCCAAGCGGGCCCTCCAAGAGACCCAGTACTTC. Translated: CASSPKRALQETQYF.

V is TRBV25-1 and J is TRBJ2-7; D remains ambiguous. CDR1 MGHDK and CDR2 SYGVNS come from the germline V gene. CDR3 length: 13 amino acids. The V gene lost 1 base and the J gene lost 0 bases, with 4 bases spanning the gap. CDR3 bases: TGTGCCAGCAGTGAATTGGGCTCCTACGAGCAGTACTTC. Translation: CASSELGSYEQYF.

The chain joins TRBV7-6 to TRBJ2-1; possibly TRBD1 for D (7 bases). Germline loops: CDR1 SGHVS, CDR2 FNYEAQ. The CDR3 has 14 residues. The V end was cut by 10 bases, the J end by 4 bases, with 17 bases between. CDR3 in amino acids: CATRGAYVYNEQFF. In nucleotides, the CDR3 is TGTGCCACCAGGGGGGCCTACGTTTACAATGAGCAGTTCTTC.

This clonotype was detected only a few times. The chain has TRBV20-1 and TRBJ2-7; TRBD2 matches at 11 bases. CDR3 length: 15 residues. J gave up 0 bases and V 3 bases, and 4 bases lay outside the gene matches. Looked up from germline, CDR1 is DFQATT and CDR2 is SNEGSKA (reference sequence). CDR3 nucleotide sequence: TGCAGTGCTAGGGGGACTAGCGGCAACTCCTACGAGCAGTACTTC. Translation gives CSARGTSGNSYEQYF.

The table lists this clonotype with a few counts. This rearrangement joins TRBV3-1 to TRBJ2-6; D may be TRBD2 (6 bases). With 0 bases removed from V and 0 bases from J, the gap between germline ends came to 18 bases. Germline CDR1 LGHDT, CDR2 YNNKEL (reference sequence). The CDR3 is 20 residues long. The DNA of the CDR3 is TGTGCCAGCAGCCAAGATCCCCTGGGATTGGGGGGCTCTGGGGCCAACGTCCTGACTTTC. Translating it yields CASSQDPLGLGGSGANVLTF.

The chain uses TRBV7-6 and TRBJ2-7; no clear D gene. CDR1 and CDR2 from the germline V gene are SGHVS and FNYEAQ. This CDR3 is built from 14 residues. Trimming left V 2 bases short and J 0 bases short, with 8 bases between. The DNA of the CDR3 is TGTGCCAGCAGCTTACAGGAAAACTCCTACGAGCAGTACTTC. This encodes CASSLQENSYEQYF.

This clonotype was found once. The CDR3 DNA reads TGTGCCAGCAGCCAAGAGTTCGGGGGTTCGGGCGCTGAAGCTTTCTTT. Translation gives CASSQEFGGSGAEAFF. The rearrangement joins TRBV4-2 to TRBJ1-1; maybe TRBD1 (5 bases). CDR3 length: 16 amino acids. CDR1 and CDR2 from the germline V gene are LGHNA and YNFKEQ. The V end was cut by 0 bases, the J end by 6 bases, with 17 bases between.

The rearrangement links TRBV6-6 to TRBJ2-1; 7 nucleotides align to TRBD2. V trimming: 5 bases; J trimming: 4 bases; junction bases outside the gene matches: 11. CDR1 is MNHNY and CDR2 is SVGAGI in the germline V gene (reference sequence). The CDR3 runs to 16 residues. For the CDR3, the DNA is TGTGCCAGCAGTCCCCCTTATAGCGGGCCTTACAATGAGCAGTTCTTC. It translates to CASSPPYSGPYNEQFF.

This clonotype showed up just a few times. The chain uses TRBV12-3 or TRBV12-4 and TRBJ2-7; 8 bases are a match to TRBD2. CDR3 size: 13 residues. V gave up 3 bases and J gave up 6 bases; unmatched junction bases: 4. Here the CDR3 DNA reads TGTGCCAGCAGTTTCACTAGCGGAGGCGAGCAGTACTTC. Translated, it gives CASSFTSGGEQYF.

V is TRBV10-2 and J is TRBJ1-4; TRBD1 is a possible D gene (5 bases). The CDR3 runs 12 residues. Germline CDR1 is WSHSY and CDR2 is SAAADI. The V end lost 3 bases, the J end lost 8 bases, and 7 bases lay between the germline ends. The CDR3 DNA sequence: TGCGCCAGCAGTGACCGGGGGGAAAAACTGTTTTTT. This encodes CASSDRGEKLFF.

The gene calls are TRBV7-3 and TRBJ2-7; 11 nucleotides match TRBD2. The V and J ends lost 5 bases and 6 bases, in that order; junction bases with no gene match: 9. Germline CDR1 is SGHTA and CDR2 is FQGTGA. CDR3 length equals 15 residues. CDR3 sequence reads: CASSALAGARGEQYF. The CDR3 region has the DNA TGTGCCAGCAGCGCACTAGCGGGAGCTAGGGGCGAGCAGTACTTC.

This clonotype was counted a few times. The chain couples TRBV12-3 or TRBV12-4 to TRBJ2-4; 11 bases agree with TRBD1. Trimming at V came to 6 bases and at J to 2 bases, leaving 9 bases not matched to a gene. The CDR3 totals 17 residues. In DNA form, the CDR3 reads TGTGCCAGCAGCCCCCGGAGGACAGGGGGCACCAAAAACATTCAGTACTTC. Translated, it gives CASSPRRTGGTKNIQYF.

The genes are TRBV24-1 and TRBJ2-1; D is unresolved. The CDR3 totals 15 residues. Looked up from germline, CDR1 is KGHDR and CDR2 is SFDVKD. V lost 3 bases, J lost 9 bases, and 17 bases lay in between. The CDR3 DNA reads TGTGCCACCAGTGATGTAGGACCTCATAATGGTGAGCAGTTCTTC. Protein sequence: CATSDVGPHNGEQFF.